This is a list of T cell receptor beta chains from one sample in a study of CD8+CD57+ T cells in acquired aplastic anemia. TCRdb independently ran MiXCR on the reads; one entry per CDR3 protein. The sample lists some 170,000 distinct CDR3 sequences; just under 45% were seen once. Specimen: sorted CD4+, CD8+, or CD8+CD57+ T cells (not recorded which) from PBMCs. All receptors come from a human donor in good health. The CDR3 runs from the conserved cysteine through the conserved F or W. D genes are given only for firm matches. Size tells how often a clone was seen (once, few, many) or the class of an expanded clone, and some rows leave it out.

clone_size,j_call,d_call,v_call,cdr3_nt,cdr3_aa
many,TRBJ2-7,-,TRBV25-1,TGTGCCAGCAGTCGGACTGTCACCTACGAGCAGTACTTC,CASSRTVTYEQYF
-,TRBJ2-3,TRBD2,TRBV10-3,TGTGCCATCAGCATATTTGGACTAGCGGGGAGCACAGATACGCAGTATTTT,CAISIFGLAGSTDTQYF
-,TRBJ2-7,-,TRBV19,TGTGCCAGTAGTATAAGTCAGGGGTACCACGAGCAGTACTTC,CASSISQGYHEQYF
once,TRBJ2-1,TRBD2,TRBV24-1,TGTGCCACCAGTCTAGCGGGAGCCACCTACAATGAGCAGTTCTTC,CATSLAGATYNEQFF
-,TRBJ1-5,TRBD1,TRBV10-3,TGTGCCATCAGTGACCACAGGGGAAGCAATCAGCCCCAGCATTTT,CAISDHRGSNQPQHF
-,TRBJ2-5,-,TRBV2,TGTGCCAGCAGTGAAGATAGTTCGTTTCAAGGGACCCAGTACTTC,CASSEDSSFQGTQYF
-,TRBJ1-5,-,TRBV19,TGTGCCAGTAGTATAGATCTTGGAGGCAACCAGCATTTT,CASSIDLGGNQHF
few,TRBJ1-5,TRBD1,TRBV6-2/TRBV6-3,TGTGCCAGCAGAACCGGGACAGGGATAAGCAATCAGCCCCAGCATTTT,CASRTGTGISNQPQHF
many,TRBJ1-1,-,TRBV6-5,TGTGCCAGCAGCAACCTCGTTACTGAAGCTTTCTTT,CASSNLVTEAFF
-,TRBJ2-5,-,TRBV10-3,TGTGCCAGCAACACCGACGGACGAGAGACCCAGTACTTC,CASNTDGRETQYF
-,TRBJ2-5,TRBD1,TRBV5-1,TGCGCCAGCAGCCGAAAAGCGACAGGGGTCGAGGGGCCAAGAGAGACCCAGTACTTC,CASSRKATGVEGPRETQYF
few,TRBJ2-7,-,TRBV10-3,TGTGCCATCAAGCCGGGGGCGACCTACGAGCAGTACTTC,CAIKPGATYEQYF
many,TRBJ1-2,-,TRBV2,TGTGCCAGCAGTGGAATGGGGGGCTACACCTTC,CASSGMGGYTF